These 18 T cell receptor beta chains came from one sample sequenced in a study of T cells after yellow fever vaccination. MiXCR, applied by TCRdb to the 5' RACE reads, yields one record per CDR3 protein. Here the sample spans roughly 330,000 distinct CDR3 sequences, 6.5% to 8.5% being singletons. This specimen consisted of PBMCs, obtained more than 40 days after the first yellow fever vaccination. The source is a man aged 18 to 29 who received the YFV17D yellow fever vaccine.

V and J are TRBV6-5 and TRBJ1-3; D gene uncertain. Trimming pared 0 bases from V and 2 bases from J, leaving 11 bases between. Germline loops: CDR1 MNHEY, CDR2 SVGAGI. This CDR3 has 16 amino acids. The CDR3 DNA reads as TGTGCCAGCAGTTACTCCGGGGTCTTCGCTGGAAACACCATATATTTT. Encoded protein: CASSYSGVFAGNTIYF.

This chain links TRBV20-1 with TRBJ2-5, with 8 bases aligning to TRBD2. The CDR3 consists of 15 residues. Germline V gene data show CDR1 as DFQATT and CDR2 as SNEGSKA (reference sequence). Trimming cost V 0 bases and J 2 bases; bases outside gene matches: 5. The CDR3 loop reads CSARDFTSGQETQYF. The CDR3 bases are TGCAGTGCTAGAGATTTTACTAGCGGACAAGAGACCCAGTACTTC.

The CDR3: CASSLWTSGGNEQFF. In DNA form, the CDR3 reads TGCGCCAGCAGCCTATGGACTAGCGGGGGGAACGAGCAGTTCTTC. The V call is TRBV4-3, the J call TRBJ2-1; 14 bases align to TRBD2. The V and J ends lost 4 bases and 10 bases, in that order; junction bases with no gene match: 6. This CDR3 contains 15 residues. Germline V gene lookup returns CDR1 LGHNA and CDR2 YSLEER.

This clonotype was detected ten times or more. V and J are TRBV28 and TRBJ2-1, with TRBD2 matching 7 bases. This CDR3 contains 13 residues. Trimming at V came to 6 bases and at J to 1 base, leaving 0 bases not matched to a gene. Germline lookup yields CDR1 MDHEN and CDR2 SYDVKM. CDR3 nucleotide sequence: TGTGCCAGCAGGGGAGGGTCCTACAATGAGCAGTTCTTC. Translated, it gives CASRGGSYNEQFF.

This clonotype was detected many times. This sequence joins TRBV7-2 and TRBJ2-7; the D is unclear. The ends were cut back, 5 bases at V and 3 bases at J, with 17 bases in the middle. The CDR3 consists of 15 residues. Germline V gives CDR1 SGHTA, CDR2 FQGNSA. The CDR3 sequence is CASSRDSVVLYEQYF. DNA for the CDR3: TGTGCCAGCAGCCGCGACTCGGTAGTCCTCTACGAGCAGTACTTC. Variable domain in full (rest from reference TRBV7-2 and TRBJ2-7): GAGVSQSPSNKVTEKGKDVELRCDPISGHTALYWYRQSLGQGLEFLIYFQGNSAPDKSGLPSDRFSAERTGGSVSTLTIQRTQQEDSAVYLCASSRDSVVLYEQYFGPGTRLTVT.

This clonotype was picked up a small number of times. The chain joins TRBV20-1 to TRBJ2-3, with D maybe TRBD1 (6 bases). Looked up from germline, CDR1 is DFQATT and CDR2 is SNEGSKA (reference sequence). The germline V and J ends were trimmed by 6 bases and 4 bases, with 17 bases remaining between them. CDR3 length: 14 residues. The CDR3 DNA follows: TGCAGTGCCAACACAGCAACAGGGTCAGATACGCAGTATTTT. Its translation: CSANTATGSDTQYF.

This clonotype was counted only a few times. This chain connects TRBV7-9 to TRBJ1-1; the match to TRBD1 covers 11 bases. CDR1 is SEHNR, CDR2 FQNEAQ, per germline (reference sequence). The CDR3 loop spans 16 amino acids. Trimming removed 5 bases from V and 4 bases from J; junction bases left unmatched: 9. The CDR3 coding sequence is TGTGCCAGCAGCCCAAAATCCGGGACAGGGGGCACTGAAGCTTTCTTT. This encodes CASSPKSGTGGTEAFF.

This clonotype was observed many times. The chain is built from TRBV5-4 and TRBJ2-5; no clear D. CDR1 is SGHNT, CDR2 YYREEE, per germline (reference sequence). The CDR3 has 13 amino acids. The germline V and J ends were trimmed by 9 bases and 0 bases, with 12 bases remaining between them. The CDR3 nucleotides read TGTGCCACCATGAGAGAGTACCAAGAGACCCAGTACTTC. It codes for CATMREYQETQYF.

V and J are TRBV12-3 or TRBV12-4 and TRBJ2-6; a possible D gene is TRBD1 (6 bases). The length of the CDR3 is 19 residues. V lost 5 bases, J lost 1 base, and 21 bases lay in between. The CDR3 sequence is CASSLRRDTRRSGANVLTF. For the CDR3, the DNA is TGTGCCAGCAGTCTCCGCCGGGACACCCGCCGGTCTGGGGCCAACGTCCTGACTTTC.

This clonotype came up a few times. The J gene is TRBJ2-1, the V gene TRBV11-2; the match to TRBD1 covers 11 bases. This CDR3 has 17 amino acids. CDR1 SGHAT and CDR2 FQNNGV come from the germline V gene. V shed 7 bases and J 4 bases; nucleotides not matched to a gene: 12. CDR3 protein: CASNPPLRDRGYNEQFF. The DNA for the CDR3 is TGTGCCAGCAACCCTCCCCTCCGGGACAGGGGGTACAATGAGCAGTTCTTC.

The chain's CDR3 is CASSKGKGLYNEQFF. As DNA, the CDR3 is TGTGCCAGCAGCAAAGGAAAGGGATTGTACAATGAGCAGTTCTTC. This chain links TRBV21-1 with TRBJ2-1. TRBV21-1 is a recognized pseudogene. This CDR3 comprises 15 residues.

The gene calls are TRBV11-2 and TRBJ2-5; the match to TRBD2 covers 10 bases. V gave up 2 bases and J gave up 2 bases; unmatched junction bases: 11. CDR1 and CDR2 from the germline V gene are SGHAT and FQNNGV. The CDR3 is made up of 18 amino acids. For the CDR3, the DNA is TGTGCCAGCAGCTTAAGGTCCCTAGCGGGGGCCCGACAAGAGACCCAGTACTTC. This gives the protein CASSLRSLAGARQETQYF.

This clonotype was observed at least ten times. This sequence joins TRBV7-2 and TRBJ1-1; D perhaps matches TRBD1 (5 bases). CDR1 and CDR2 from the germline V gene are SGHTA and FQGNSA. The V end was cut by 5 bases, the J end by 2 bases, with 18 bases between. This CDR3 region has 16 residues. Here the CDR3 reads CASSPATGRVNTEAFF. The CDR3 DNA reads as TGTGCCAGCAGCCCTGCGACGGGCAGGGTCAACACTGAAGCTTTCTTT.

The rearrangement joins TRBV20-1 to TRBJ2-1, with D maybe TRBD2 (6 bases). V was pared by 6 bases and J by 3 bases, with 18 bases between. CDR1 is DFQATT and CDR2 is SNEGSKA in the germline V gene (reference sequence). CDR3 length: 15 residues. CDR3 sequence reads: CSAERGAGRYNEQFF. The CDR3 DNA sequence: TGCAGTGCCGAGCGCGGGGCGGGGCGCTACAATGAGCAGTTCTTC.

V usage is TRBV5-5 and J usage is TRBJ2-1; 12 bases are a match to TRBD2. After removal of 4 bases from V and 3 bases from J, the junction contained 5 bases not matched to a gene. CDR3 length: 16 residues. Germline V gene lookup returns CDR1 SGHKS and CDR2 YYEKEE (reference sequence). CDR3 loop: CASSLILAGGYNEQFF. The CDR3 DNA reads as TGTGCCAGCAGCCTTATACTAGCGGGGGGCTACAATGAGCAGTTCTTC.

This clonotype was recorded a few times. The V call is TRBV19, the J call TRBJ1-1, with D possibly matching TRBD1 (6 bases). The CDR3 covers 16 residues. CDR1 LNHDA and CDR2 SQIVND come from the germline V gene (reference sequence). V was clipped by 3 bases and J by 0 bases, with 14 bases between them. The CDR3 is CASSIGQGHMNTEAFF. The CDR3, as DNA: TGTGCCAGTAGTATTGGCCAGGGACACATGAACACTGAAGCTTTCTTT.

V gene TRBV6-2 or TRBV6-3 combines with J gene TRBJ2-1, with D possibly called TRBD1 or TRBD2 (5 bases each). The ends were cut back, 8 bases at V and 9 bases at J, with 14 bases in the middle. This CDR3 spans 12 amino acids. Germline V gene lookup returns CDR1 MNHEY and CDR2 SVGEGT. As DNA, the CDR3 is TGTGCCAGCGGCCCCCGGGACCGTGAGCAGTTCTTC. It yields the protein CASGPRDREQFF.

This clonotype was counted ten times or more. CDR3 DNA sequence: TGTGCCAGCCATTCTAGCGGGGAAACCGGGGAGCTGTTTTTT. Translation gives CASHSSGETGELFF. The chain has TRBV12-3 or TRBV12-4 and TRBJ2-2; TRBD2 agrees at 9 bases. J was trimmed by 5 bases and V by 8 bases; bases with no gene match: 6. The CDR3 consists of 14 residues.